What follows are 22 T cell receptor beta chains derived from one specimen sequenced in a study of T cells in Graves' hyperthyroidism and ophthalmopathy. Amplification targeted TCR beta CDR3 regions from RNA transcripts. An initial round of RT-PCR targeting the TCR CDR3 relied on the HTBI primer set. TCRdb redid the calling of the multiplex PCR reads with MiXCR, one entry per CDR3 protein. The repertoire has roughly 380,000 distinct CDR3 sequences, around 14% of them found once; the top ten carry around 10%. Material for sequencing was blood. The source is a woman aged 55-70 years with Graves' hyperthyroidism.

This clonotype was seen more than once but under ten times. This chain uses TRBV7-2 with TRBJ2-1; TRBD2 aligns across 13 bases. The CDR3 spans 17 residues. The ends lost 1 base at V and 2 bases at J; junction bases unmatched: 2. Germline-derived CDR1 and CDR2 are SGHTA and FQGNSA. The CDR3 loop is CASSLGGTSGTYNEQFF. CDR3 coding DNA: TGTGCCAGCAGCTTAGGTGGGACTAGCGGGACCTACAATGAGCAGTTCTTC.

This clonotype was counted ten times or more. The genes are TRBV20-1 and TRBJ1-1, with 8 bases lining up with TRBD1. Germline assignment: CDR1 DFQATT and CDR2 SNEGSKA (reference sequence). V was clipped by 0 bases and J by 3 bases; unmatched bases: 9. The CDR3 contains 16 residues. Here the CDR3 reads CSARDDQGAGDTEAFF. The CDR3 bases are TGCAGTGCTAGAGATGATCAGGGGGCAGGTGACACTGAAGCTTTCTTT.

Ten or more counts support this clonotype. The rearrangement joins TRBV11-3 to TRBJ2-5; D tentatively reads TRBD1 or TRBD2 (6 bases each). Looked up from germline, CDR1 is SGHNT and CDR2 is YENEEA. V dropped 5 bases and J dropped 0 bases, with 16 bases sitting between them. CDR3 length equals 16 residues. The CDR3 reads CASSAGLGGYQETQYF. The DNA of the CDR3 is TGTGCCAGCAGCGCGGGGCTAGGGGGGTACCAAGAGACCCAGTACTTC.

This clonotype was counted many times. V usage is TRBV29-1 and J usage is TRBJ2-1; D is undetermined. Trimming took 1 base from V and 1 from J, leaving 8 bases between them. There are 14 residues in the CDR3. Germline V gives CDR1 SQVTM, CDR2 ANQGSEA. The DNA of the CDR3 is TGCAGCGTTGAAGTTGGTGGGTCCTACAATGAGCAGTTCTTC. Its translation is CSVEVGGSYNEQFF.

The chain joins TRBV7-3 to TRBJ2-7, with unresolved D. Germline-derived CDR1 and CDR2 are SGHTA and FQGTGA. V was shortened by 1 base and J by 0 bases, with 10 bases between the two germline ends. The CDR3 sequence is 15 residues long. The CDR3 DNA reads TGTGCCAGCAGCTTAATGGCGGCGAGCTCCTACGAGCAGTACTTC. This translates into CASSLMAASSYEQYF.

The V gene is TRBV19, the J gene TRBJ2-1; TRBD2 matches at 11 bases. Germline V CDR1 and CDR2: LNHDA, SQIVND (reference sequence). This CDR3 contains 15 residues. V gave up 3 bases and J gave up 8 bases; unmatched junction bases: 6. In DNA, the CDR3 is TGTGCCAGTAGTATCTCTAGCGGGAGGTTCGATGAGCAGTTCTTC. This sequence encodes CASSISSGRFDEQFF.

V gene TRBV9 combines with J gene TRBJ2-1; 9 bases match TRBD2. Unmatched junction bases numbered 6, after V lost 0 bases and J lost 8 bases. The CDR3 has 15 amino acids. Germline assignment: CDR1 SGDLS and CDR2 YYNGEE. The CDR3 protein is CASSVGLAVLDEQFF. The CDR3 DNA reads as TGTGCCAGCAGCGTAGGACTAGCGGTACTCGATGAGCAGTTCTTC.

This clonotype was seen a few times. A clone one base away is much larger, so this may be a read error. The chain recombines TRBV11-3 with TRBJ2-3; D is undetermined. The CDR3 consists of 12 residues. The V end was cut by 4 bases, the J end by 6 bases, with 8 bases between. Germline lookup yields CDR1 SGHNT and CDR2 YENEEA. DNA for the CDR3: TGTGCCAGCAGCTGGACCGAGGATACGCAGTATTTT. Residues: CASSWTEDTQYF.

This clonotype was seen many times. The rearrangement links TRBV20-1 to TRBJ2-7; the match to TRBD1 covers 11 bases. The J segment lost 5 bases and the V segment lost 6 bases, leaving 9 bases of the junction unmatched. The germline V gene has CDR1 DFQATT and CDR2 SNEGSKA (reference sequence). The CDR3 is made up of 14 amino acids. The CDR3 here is CSALSGTGGNEQYF. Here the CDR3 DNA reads TGCAGTGCCCTATCCGGGACAGGGGGAAACGAGCAGTACTTC.

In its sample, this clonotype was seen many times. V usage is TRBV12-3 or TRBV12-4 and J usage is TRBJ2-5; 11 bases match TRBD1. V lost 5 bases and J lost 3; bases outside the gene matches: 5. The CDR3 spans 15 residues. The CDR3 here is CASSEGQGAEETQYF. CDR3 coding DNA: TGTGCCAGCAGTGAAGGACAGGGGGCCGAAGAGACCCAGTACTTC.

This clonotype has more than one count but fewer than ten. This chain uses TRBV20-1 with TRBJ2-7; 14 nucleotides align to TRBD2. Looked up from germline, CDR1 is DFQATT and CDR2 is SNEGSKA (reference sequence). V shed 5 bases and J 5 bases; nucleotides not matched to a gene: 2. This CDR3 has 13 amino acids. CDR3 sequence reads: CSAEGLAGDEQYF. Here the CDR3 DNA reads TGCAGTGCTGAGGGACTAGCGGGGGACGAGCAGTACTTC.

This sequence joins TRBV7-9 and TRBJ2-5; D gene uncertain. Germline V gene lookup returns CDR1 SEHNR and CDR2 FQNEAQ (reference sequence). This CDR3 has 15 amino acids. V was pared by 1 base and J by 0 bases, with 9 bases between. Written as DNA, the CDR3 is TGTGCCAGCAGCTTAGGTGTTGCGTACCAAGAGACCCAGTACTTC. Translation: CASSLGVAYQETQYF.

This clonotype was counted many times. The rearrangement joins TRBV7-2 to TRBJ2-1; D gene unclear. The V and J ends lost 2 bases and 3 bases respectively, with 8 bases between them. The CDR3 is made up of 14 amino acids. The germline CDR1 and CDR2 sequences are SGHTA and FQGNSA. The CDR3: CASSLTNGYNEQFF. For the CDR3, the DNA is TGTGCCAGCAGCTTAACTAACGGCTACAATGAGCAGTTCTTC. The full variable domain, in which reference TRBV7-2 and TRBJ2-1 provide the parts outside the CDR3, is GAGVSQSPSNKVTEKGKDVELRCDPISGHTALYWYRQSLGQGLEFLIYFQGNSAPDKSGLPSDRFSAERTGGSVSTLTIQRTQQEDSAVYLCASSLTNGYNEQFFGPGTRLTVL.

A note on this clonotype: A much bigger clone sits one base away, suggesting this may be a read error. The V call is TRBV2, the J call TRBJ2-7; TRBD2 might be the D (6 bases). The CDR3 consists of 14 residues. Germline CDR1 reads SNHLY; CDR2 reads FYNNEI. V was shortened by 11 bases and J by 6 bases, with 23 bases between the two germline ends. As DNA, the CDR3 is TGTGCCGGCACCCCACGGGGAGGTATAGCCGAGCAGTACTTC. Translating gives CAGTPRGGIAEQYF.

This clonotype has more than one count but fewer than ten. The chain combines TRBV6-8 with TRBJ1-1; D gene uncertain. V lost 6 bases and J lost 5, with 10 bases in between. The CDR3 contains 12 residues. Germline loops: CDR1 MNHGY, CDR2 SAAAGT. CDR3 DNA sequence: TGTGCCAGCAGCTCTGGTTGGACTGAAGCTTTCTTT. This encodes CASSSGWTEAFF.

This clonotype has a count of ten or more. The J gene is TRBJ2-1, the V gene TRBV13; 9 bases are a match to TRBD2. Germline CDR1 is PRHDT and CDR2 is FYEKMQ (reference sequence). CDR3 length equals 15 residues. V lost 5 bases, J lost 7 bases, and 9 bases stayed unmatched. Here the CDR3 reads CASSKLAGKGNEQFF. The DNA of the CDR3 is TGTGCCAGCAGCAAACTAGCGGGCAAAGGTAATGAGCAGTTCTTC.

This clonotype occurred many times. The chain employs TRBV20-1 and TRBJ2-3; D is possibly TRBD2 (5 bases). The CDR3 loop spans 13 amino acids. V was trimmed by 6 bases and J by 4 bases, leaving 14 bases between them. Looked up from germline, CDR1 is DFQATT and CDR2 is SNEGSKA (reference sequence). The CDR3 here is CSAPRGSPDTQYF. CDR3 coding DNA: TGCAGTGCCCCCCGAGGGAGCCCAGATACGCAGTATTTT.

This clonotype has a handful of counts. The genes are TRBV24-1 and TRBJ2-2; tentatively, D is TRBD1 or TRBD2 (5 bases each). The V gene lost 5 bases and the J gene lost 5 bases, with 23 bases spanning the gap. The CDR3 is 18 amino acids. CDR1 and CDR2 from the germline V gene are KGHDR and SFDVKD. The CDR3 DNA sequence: TGTGCCACCAGTGTCCTTCCGGGGCAGGGTTCTGGAACCGGGGAGCTGTTTTTT. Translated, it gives CATSVLPGQGSGTGELFF.

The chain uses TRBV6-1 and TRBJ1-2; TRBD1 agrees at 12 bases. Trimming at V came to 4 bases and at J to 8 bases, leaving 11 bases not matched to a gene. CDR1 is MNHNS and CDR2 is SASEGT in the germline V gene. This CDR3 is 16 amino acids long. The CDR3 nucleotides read TGTGCCAGCAGTGCCATATCCGGGACAGGGGGCTGGGGCTACACCTTC. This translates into CASSAISGTGGWGYTF.

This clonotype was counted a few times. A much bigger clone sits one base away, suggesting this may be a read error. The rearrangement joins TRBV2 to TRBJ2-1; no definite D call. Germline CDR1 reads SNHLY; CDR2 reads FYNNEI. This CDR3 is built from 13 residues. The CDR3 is CANSQRLNNEQFF. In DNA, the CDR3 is TGTGCCAACAGTCAACGACTGAACAATGAGCAGTTCTTC.

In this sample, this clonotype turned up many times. The CDR3 DNA follows: TGCAGTGCTAGACAACCGACAGGAAAAACAGATACGCAGTATTTT. Translated: CSARQPTGKTDTQYF. The V and J genes are TRBV20-1 and TRBJ2-3; D might be TRBD1 (6 bases). V was cut by 2 bases and J by 3 bases, with 15 bases left in between. The CDR3 consists of 15 residues. Germline V gives CDR1 DFQATT, CDR2 SNEGSKA (reference sequence).

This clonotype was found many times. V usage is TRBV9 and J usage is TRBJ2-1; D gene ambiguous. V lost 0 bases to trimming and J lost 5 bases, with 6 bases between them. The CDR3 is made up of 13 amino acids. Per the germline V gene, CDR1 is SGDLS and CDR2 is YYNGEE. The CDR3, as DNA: TGTGCCAGCAGCGTAGGTCCACACAATGAGCAGTTCTTC. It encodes CASSVGPHNEQFF.